The T cell receptor beta chain under discussion was sequenced for a study of spatial heterogeneity in lung cancer (dated by TCRdb to about 2019). Describing the broader study: Beta-chain transcripts were consistently detected in greater numbers than alpha-chain transcripts, which likely reflects a higher abundance of beta-chain transcripts. The study linked features of the TCR repertoire to counts of nonsynonymous mutations, which were determined by whole-exome sequencing of tumor tissue. Both alpha and beta chains were TCR-sequenced in samples taken at surgery, namely 220 tumor regions, fewer than 85 matched nontumor lung samples and 50 to 60 PBMC samples. In the raw uncorrected reads, each unique combination of TCR and UMI appeared on average more than ten times. In non-small cell lung cancer, the study made a quantitative comparison of TCR alpha and beta repertoires among multiple tumor regions, matched nontumor lung and blood. Study-wide conclusions, independent of this receptor: Confirming at a functional level the hypothesis that regional TCRs recognize regional mutations was considered to require additional single-cell paired TCR alpha and beta sequencing. Ubiquitous expanded tumor TCRs were detected in blood more often at tumor resection than at routine follow-up.

The sample holds many counts of this clonotype. Its target antigen remains unknown. No much larger clone exists at a distance of one base, and base qualities are not known. The library was prepared using 5' RACE. Sequenced on a NextSeq 500. In the TCR library protocol, a unique molecular identifier was attached to each TCR cDNA molecule so that PCR and sequencing errors could be corrected. Per the source publication's procedure: TCR identification, UMI-based error correction and CDR3 extraction were all carried out with Decombinator tools. TCRs above a frequency of 2 per 1,000, corresponding to the top 1% of the tumor frequency distribution, were defined as expanded. Renyi diversity was computed with the R vegan package after each repertoire had been subsampled 100 times to 5,000 TCRs. To build CDR3 similarity networks, amino acid triplet string-kernel similarity was used, and CDR3s were connected when their pairwise similarity was above 0.82. The public sequencing data were trimmed at Q25 with fastp and processed into clonotypes with MiXCR by TCRdb, which kept only in-frame beta chains. CDR3 protein sequences are deduplicated, and each keeps its most common genes and DNA. What appears here as the V and J calls and clone size reflects TCRdb's work, not the paper's. This sample gives 20,000 to 25,000 distinct CDR3 sequences in total; around 4.3% of them show up just once. The ten largest clones capture over 7% of the sample.

The time point label of this sample denotes: sample taken at primary tumor resection. Samples were obtained from approximately 76 patients with early-stage, untreated non-small cell lung cancer from the lung TRACERx cohort. TCR sequencing used whole RNA extracted from tumor and nontumor lung tissue, or from cryopreserved PBMC samples, without cell sorting. A patient was chosen for TCR sequencing only when enough RNA was available from at least two tumor regions. The TCR sequence derives from a male donor with early-stage non-small cell lung cancer. The sample consisted of PBMCs, taken at surgery.

This receptor has the CDR3 CSAMTGQETQYF. The nucleotide sequence is TGCAGTGCTATGACAGGGCAAGAGACCCAGTACTTC. The rearranged chain carries TRBV20-1 and TRBJ2-5; TRBD1 aligns with 7 central bases. Including cysteine and phenylalanine, the CDR3 has 12 amino acids. Only CDR3 DNA remains: 36 bases, in frame from the first base. The germline V and J ends show losses of 4 bases and 2 bases respectively, and no gene match explains 1 base of the junction. The germline V gene encodes CDR1 DFQATT and CDR2 SNEGSKA (reference sequence).